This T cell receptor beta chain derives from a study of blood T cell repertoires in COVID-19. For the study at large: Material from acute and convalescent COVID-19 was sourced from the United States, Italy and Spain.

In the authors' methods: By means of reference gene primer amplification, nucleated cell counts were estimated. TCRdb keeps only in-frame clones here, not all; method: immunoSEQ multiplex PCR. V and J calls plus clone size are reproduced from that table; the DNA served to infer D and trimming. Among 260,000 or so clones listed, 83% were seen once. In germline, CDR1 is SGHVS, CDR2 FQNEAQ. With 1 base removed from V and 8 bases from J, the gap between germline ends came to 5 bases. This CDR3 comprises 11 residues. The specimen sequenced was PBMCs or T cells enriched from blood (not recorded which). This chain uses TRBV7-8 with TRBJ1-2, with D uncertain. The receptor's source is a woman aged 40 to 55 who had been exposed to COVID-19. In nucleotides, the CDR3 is TGTGCCAGCAGCTTAGGTTCAGGCTACACCTTC. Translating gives CASSLGSGYTF.